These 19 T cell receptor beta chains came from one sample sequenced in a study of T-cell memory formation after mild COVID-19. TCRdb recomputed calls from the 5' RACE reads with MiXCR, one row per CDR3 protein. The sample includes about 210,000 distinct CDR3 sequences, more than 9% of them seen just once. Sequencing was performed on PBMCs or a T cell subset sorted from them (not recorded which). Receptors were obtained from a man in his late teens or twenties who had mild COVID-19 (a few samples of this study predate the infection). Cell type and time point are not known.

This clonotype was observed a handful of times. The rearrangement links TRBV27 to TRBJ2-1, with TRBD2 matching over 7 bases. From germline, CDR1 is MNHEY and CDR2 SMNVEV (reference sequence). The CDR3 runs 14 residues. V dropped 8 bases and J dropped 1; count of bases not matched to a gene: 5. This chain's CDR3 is CASQPGGSYNEQFF. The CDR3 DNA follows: TGTGCCAGCCAACCCGGGGGGTCCTACAATGAGCAGTTCTTC.

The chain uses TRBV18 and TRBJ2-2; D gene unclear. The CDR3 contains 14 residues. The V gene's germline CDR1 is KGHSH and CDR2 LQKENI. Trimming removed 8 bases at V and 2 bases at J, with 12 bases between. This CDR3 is CASMRERNTGELFF. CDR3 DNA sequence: TGTGCCAGCATGCGAGAGAGAAACACCGGGGAGCTGTTTTTT.

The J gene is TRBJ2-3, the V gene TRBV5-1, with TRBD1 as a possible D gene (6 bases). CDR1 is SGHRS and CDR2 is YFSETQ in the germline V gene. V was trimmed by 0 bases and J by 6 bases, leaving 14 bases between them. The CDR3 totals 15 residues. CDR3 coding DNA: TGCGCCAGCAGCTTGGGGGCCAGGGGCGAGGATACGCAGTATTTT. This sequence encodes CASSLGARGEDTQYF. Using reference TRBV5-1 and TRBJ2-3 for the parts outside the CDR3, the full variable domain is KAGVTQTPRYLIKTRGQQVTLSCSPISGHRSVSWYQQTPGQGLQFLFEYFSETQRNKGNFPGRFSGRQFSNSRSEMNVSTLELGDSALYLCASSLGARGEDTQYFGPGTRLTVL.

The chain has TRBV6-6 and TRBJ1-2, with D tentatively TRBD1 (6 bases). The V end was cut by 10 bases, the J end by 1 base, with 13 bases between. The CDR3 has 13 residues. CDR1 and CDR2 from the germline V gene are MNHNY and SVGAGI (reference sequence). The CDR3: CATSTGNNYGYTF. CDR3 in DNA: TGTGCCACCTCCACAGGGAATAACTATGGCTACACCTTC.

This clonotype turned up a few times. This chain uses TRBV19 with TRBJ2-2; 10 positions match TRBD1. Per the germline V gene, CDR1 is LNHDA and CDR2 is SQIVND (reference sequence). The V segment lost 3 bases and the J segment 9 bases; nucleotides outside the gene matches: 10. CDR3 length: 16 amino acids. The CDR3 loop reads CASSIGTGVLTRELFF. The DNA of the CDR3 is TGTGCCAGTAGTATTGGGACAGGGGTCTTAACCCGGGAGCTGTTTTTT.

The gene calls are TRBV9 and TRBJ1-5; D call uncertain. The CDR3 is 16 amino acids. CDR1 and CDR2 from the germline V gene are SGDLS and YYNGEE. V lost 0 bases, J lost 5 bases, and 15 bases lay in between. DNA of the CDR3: TGTGCCAGCAGCGTAGGAACGGGCAGGAGATATCAGCCCCAGCATTTT. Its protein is CASSVGTGRRYQPQHF.

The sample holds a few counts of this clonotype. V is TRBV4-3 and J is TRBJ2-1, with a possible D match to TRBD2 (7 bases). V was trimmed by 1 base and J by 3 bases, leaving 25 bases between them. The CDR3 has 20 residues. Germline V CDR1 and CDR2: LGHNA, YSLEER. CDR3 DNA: TGCGCCAGCAGCCAAGGCTCAGGGCACCGTTTGCGGGGGCTCTACAATGAGCAGTTCTTC. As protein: CASSQGSGHRLRGLYNEQFF.

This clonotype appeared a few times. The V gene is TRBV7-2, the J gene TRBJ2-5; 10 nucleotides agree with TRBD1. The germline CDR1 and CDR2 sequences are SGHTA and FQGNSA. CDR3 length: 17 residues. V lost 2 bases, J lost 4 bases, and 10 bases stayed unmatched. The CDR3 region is CASSLRQGAAVGETQYF. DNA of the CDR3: TGTGCCAGCAGCTTAAGACAGGGGGCAGCGGTGGGAGAGACCCAGTACTTC.

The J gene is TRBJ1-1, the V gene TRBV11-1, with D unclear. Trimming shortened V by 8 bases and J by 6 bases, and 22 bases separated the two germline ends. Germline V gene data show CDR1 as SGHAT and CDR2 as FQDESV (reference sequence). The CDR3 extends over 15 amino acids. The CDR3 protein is CASRLDIGPSAEAFF. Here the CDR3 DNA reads TGTGCCAGCCGACTAGATATTGGACCGTCCGCTGAAGCTTTCTTT.

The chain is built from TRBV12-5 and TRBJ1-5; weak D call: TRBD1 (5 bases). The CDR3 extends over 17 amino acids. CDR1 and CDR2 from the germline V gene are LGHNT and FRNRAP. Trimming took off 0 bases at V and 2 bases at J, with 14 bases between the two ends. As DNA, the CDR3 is TGTGCTAGTGGTTTGGTACTCGGGCAGGGTGGCAATCAGCCCCAGCATTTT. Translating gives CASGLVLGQGGNQPQHF.

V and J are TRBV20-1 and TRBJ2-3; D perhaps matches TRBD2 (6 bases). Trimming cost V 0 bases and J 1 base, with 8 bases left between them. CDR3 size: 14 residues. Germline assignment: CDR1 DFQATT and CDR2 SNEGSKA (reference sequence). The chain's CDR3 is CSAREPGGTDTQYF. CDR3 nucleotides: TGCAGTGCTAGAGAGCCGGGGGGCACAGATACGCAGTATTTT.

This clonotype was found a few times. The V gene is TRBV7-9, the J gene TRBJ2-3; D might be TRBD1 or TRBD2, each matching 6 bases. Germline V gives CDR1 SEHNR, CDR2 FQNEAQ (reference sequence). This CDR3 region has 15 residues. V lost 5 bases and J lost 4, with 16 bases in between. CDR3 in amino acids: CASSPRGGPADTQYF. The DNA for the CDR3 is TGTGCCAGCAGCCCGAGAGGGGGGCCGGCAGATACGCAGTATTTT.

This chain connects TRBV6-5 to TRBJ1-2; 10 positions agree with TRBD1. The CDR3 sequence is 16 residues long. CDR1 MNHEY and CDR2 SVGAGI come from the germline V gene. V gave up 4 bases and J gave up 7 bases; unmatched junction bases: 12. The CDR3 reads CASSFTGTGELGGYTF. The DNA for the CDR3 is TGTGCCAGCAGTTTCACCGGGACAGGGGAGTTGGGTGGCTACACCTTC.

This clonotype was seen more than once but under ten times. The CDR3 protein is CASSSEVANTGELFF. The CDR3 bases are TGTGCCAGCAGCTCGGAGGTCGCGAACACCGGGGAGCTGTTTTTT. The V call is TRBV7-6, the J call TRBJ2-2; the D gene is possibly TRBD2 (5 bases). Germline CDR1 reads SGHVS; CDR2 reads FNYEAQ. The CDR3 covers 15 residues. Between the trimmed V and J ends, which lost 4 bases and 0 bases, there was a span of 9 bases.

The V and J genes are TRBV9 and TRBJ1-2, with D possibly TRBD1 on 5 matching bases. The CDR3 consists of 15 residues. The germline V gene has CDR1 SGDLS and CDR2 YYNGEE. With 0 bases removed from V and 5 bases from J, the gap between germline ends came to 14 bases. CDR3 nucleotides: TGTGCCAGCAGCGTAGGGGGCCAGGCGAGGTATGGCTACACCTTC. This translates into CASSVGGQARYGYTF.

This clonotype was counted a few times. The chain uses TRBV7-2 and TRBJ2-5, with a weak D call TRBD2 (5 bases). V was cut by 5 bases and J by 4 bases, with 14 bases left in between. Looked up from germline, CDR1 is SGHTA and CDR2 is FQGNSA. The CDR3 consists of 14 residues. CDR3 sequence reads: CASSPFSAGETQYF. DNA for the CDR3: TGTGCCAGCAGCCCCTTTTCGGCGGGAGAGACCCAGTACTTC.

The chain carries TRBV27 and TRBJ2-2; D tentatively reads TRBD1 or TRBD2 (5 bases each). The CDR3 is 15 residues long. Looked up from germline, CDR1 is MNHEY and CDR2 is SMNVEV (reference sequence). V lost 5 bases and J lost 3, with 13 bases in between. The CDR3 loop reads CASSPHGDHTGELFF. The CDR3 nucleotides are TGTGCCAGCAGTCCACACGGGGACCACACCGGGGAGCTGTTTTTT.

CDR3 amino acids: CASSPRGRDQETQYF. The CDR3 DNA is TGTGCCAGCAGCCCCAGAGGACGGGACCAAGAGACCCAGTACTTC. The chain recombines TRBV4-2 with TRBJ2-5, with D uncertain. The CDR3 has 15 amino acids. V gave up 4 bases and J gave up 0 bases, with 12 bases separating them. Germline assignment: CDR1 LGHNA and CDR2 YNFKEQ.

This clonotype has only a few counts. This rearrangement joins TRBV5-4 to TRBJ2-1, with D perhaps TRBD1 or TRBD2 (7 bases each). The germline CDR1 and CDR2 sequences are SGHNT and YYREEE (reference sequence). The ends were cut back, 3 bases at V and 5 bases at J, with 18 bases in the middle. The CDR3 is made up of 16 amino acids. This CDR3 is CASSYPPRGGHNEQFF. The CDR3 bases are TGTGCCAGCAGCTACCCCCCCAGGGGGGGCCACAATGAGCAGTTCTTC.